This TCR beta chain appears in the sequencing data of a study of blood T cell repertoires in COVID-19. Those designated as exposed participants met a COVID-19 case within 2 weeks before study entry. V was clipped by 6 bases and J by 8 bases; unmatched bases: 12. CDR1 and CDR2 (germline): SNHLY, FYNNEI. There are 15 residues in the CDR3. The method was immunoSEQ multiplex PCR; TCRdb's version includes in-frame clones alone and lacks a portion of them. This table has more than 200,000 clones, 80% to 90% appearing once. The rearrangement uses TRBV2 and TRBJ1-4; 7 bases are a match to TRBD1. The sample taken for sequencing was PBMCs or T cells enriched from blood (not recorded which). This sequence originates from a woman in her twenties or thirties who had been exposed to COVID-19. CDR3 amino acids: CASRARQGSWEKLFF. The CDR3 region has the DNA TGTGCCAGCAGGGCTCGACAGGGAAGTTGGGAAAAACTGTTTTTT.